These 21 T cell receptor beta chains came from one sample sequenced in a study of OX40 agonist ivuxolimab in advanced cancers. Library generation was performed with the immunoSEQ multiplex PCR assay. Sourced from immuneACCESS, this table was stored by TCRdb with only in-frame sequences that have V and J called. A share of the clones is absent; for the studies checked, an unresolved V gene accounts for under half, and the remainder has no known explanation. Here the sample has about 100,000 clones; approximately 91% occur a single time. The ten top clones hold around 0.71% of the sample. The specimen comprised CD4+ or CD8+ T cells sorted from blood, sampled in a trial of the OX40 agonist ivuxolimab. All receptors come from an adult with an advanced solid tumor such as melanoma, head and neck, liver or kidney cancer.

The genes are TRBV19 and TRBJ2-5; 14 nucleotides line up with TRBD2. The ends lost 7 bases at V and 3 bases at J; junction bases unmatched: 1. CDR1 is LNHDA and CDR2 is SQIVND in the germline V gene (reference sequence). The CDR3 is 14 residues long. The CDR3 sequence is CASMGLAGEETQYF. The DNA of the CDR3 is TGTGCCAGTATGGGACTAGCGGGAGAAGAGACCCAGTACTTC.

The CDR3 protein is CASTQRGLSQETQYF. In nucleotides, the CDR3 is TGTGCCAGCACCCAGAGAGGGCTCTCCCAAGAGACCCAGTACTTC. The chain couples TRBV11-2 to TRBJ2-5; D possibly corresponds to TRBD2 (5 bases). This CDR3 spans 15 amino acids. Germline-derived CDR1 and CDR2 are SGHAT and FQNNGV. Trimming left V 7 bases short and J 1 base short, with 16 bases between.

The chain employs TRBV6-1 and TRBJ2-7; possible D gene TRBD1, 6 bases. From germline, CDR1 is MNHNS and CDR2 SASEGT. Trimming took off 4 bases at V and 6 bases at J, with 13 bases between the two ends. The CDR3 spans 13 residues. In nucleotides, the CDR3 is TGTGCCAGCAGTGTATTACAGGGTGGCGAGCAGTACTTC. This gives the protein CASSVLQGGEQYF.

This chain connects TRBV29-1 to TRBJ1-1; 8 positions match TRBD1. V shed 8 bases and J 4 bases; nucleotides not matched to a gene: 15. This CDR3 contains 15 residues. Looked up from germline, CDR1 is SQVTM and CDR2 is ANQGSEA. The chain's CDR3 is CSYAPAGGLGTEAFF. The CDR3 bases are TGCAGCTACGCCCCGGCAGGGGGCTTGGGCACTGAAGCTTTCTTT.

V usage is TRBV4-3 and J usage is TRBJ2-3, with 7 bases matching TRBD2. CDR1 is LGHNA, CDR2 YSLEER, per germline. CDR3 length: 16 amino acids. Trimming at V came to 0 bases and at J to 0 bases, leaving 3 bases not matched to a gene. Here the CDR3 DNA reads TGCGCCAGCAGCCAAGATCGAGCGGGGAGCACAGATACGCAGTATTTT. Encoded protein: CASSQDRAGSTDTQYF.

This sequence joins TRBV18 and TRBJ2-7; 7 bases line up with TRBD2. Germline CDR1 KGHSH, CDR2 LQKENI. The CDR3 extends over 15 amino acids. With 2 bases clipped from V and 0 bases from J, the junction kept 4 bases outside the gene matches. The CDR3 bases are TGTGCCAGCTCACCAGGGACTATAAGCTCCTACGAGCAGTACTTC. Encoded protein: CASSPGTISSYEQYF.

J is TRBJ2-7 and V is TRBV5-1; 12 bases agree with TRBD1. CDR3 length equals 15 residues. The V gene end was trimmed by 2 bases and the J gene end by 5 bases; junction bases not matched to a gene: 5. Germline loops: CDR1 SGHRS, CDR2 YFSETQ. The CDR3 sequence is CASSFSGTGGDEQYF. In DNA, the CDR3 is TGCGCCAGCAGCTTCTCCGGGACAGGGGGCGACGAGCAGTACTTC. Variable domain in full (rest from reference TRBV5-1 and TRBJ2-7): KAGVTQTPRYLIKTRGQQVTLSCSPISGHRSVSWYQQTPGQGLQFLFEYFSETQRNKGNFPGRFSGRQFSNSRSEMNVSTLELGDSALYLCASSFSGTGGDEQYFGPGTRLTVT.

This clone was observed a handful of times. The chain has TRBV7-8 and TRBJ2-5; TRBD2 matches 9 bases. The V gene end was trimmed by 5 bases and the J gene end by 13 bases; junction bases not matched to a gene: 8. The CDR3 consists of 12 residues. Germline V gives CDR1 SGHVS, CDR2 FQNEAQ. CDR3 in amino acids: CASSDTIAGVYF. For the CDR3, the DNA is TGTGCCAGCAGCGATACGATAGCGGGAGTGTACTTC.

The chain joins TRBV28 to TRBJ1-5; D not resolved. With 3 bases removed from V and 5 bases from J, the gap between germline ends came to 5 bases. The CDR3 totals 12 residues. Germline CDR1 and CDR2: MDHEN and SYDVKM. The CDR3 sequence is CASSFSDQPQHF. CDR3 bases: TGTGCCAGCAGTTTTTCGGATCAGCCCCAGCATTTT.

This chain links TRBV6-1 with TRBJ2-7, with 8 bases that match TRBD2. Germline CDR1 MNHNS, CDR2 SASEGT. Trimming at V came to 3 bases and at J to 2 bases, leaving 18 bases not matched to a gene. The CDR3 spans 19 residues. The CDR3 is CASSESLTAGVGAAYEQYF. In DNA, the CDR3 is TGTGCCAGCAGTGAGTCCCTGACAGCGGGAGTGGGTGCGGCCTACGAGCAGTACTTC.

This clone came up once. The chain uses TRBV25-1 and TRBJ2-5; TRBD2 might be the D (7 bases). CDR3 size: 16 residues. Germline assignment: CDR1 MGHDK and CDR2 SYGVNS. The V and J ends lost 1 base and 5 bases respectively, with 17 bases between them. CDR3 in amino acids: CASSELEGGLRETQYF. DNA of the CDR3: TGTGCCAGCAGTGAATTGGAGGGGGGGCTCCGTGAGACCCAGTACTTC.

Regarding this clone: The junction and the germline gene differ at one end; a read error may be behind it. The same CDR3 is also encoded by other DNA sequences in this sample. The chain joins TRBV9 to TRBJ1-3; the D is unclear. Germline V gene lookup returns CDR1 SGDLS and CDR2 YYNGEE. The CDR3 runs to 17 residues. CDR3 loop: CASSVELLDRDWNTIYF. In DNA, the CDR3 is TGCGCCAGCAGCGTAGAACTGTTAGACCGAGATTGGAACACCATATATTTT. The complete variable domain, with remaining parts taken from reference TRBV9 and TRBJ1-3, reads DSGVTQTPKHLITATGQRVTLRCSPRSGDLSVYWYQQSLDQGLQFLIQYYNGEERAKGNILERFSAQQFPDLHSELNLSSLELGDSALYFCASSVELLDRDWNTIYFGEGSWLTVV.

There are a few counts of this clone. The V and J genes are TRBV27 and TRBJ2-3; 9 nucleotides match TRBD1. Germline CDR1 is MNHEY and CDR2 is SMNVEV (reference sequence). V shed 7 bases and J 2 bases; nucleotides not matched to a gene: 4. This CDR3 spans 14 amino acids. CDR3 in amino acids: CASTRDRATDTQYF. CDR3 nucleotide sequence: TGTGCCAGCACCCGGGACAGGGCCACAGATACGCAGTATTTT.

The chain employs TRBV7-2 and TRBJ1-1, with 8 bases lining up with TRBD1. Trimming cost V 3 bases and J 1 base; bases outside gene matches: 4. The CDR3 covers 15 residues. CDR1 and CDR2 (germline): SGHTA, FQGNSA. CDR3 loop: CASSLNRGANTEAFF. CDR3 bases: TGTGCCAGCAGCTTGAACAGGGGGGCGAACACTGAAGCTTTCTTT.

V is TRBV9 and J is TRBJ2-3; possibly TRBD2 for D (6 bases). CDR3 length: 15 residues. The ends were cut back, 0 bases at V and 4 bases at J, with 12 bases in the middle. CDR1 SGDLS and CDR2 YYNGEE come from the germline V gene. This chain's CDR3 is CASSVAVTGADTQYF. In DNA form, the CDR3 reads TGTGCCAGCAGCGTAGCGGTGACGGGGGCAGATACGCAGTATTTT.

CDR3 in amino acids: CASSLEWGREQFF. CDR3 DNA: TGTGCCAGCAGCTTAGAATGGGGCCGGGAGCAGTTCTTC. V usage is TRBV7-2 and J usage is TRBJ2-1; perhaps TRBD1 as D (5 bases). This CDR3 is built from 13 residues. Trimming removed 1 base from V and 10 bases from J, with 11 bases in between. Germline loops: CDR1 SGHTA, CDR2 FQGNSA.

The CDR3 sequence is CASSFGPNNGYTF. The DNA of the CDR3 is TGTGCCAGCAGCTTCGGGCCGAATAATGGCTACACCTTC. The genes are TRBV7-9 and TRBJ1-2; D is unresolved. The length of the CDR3 is 13 residues. Germline V lookup: CDR1 SEHNR, CDR2 FQNEAQ (reference sequence). The V end lost 3 bases, the J end lost 6 bases, and 11 bases lay between the germline ends.

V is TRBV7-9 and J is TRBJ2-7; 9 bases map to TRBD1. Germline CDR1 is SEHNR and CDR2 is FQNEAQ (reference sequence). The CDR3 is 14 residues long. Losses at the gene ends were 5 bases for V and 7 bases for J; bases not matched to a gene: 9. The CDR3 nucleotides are TGTGCCAGCAGCCAGACAGGGGGATATGGGGAGCAGTACTTC. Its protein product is CASSQTGGYGEQYF. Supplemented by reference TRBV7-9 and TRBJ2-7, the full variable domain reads DTGVSQNPRHKITKRGQNVTFRCDPISEHNRLYWYRQTLGQGPEFLTYFQNEAQLEKSRLLSDRFSAERPKGSFSTLEIQRTEQGDSAMYLCASSQTGGYGEQYFGPGTRLTVT.

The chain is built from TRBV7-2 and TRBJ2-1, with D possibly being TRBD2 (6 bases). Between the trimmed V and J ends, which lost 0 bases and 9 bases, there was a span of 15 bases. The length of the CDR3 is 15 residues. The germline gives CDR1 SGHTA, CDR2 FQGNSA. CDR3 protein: CASSLATWRDGEQFF. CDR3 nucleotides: TGTGCCAGCAGCTTAGCGACTTGGCGGGATGGTGAGCAGTTCTTC.

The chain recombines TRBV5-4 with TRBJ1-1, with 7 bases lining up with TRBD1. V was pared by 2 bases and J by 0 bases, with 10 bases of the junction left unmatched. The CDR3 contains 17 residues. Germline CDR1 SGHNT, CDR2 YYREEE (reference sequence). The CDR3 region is CASSLRTGSTVNTEAFF. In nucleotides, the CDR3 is TGTGCCAGCAGCTTACGGACAGGTTCGACAGTGAACACTGAAGCTTTCTTT.

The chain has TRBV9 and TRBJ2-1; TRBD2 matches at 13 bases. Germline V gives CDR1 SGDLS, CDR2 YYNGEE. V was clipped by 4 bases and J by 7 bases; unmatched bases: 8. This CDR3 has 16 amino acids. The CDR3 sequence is CASSRGLAGAENEQFF. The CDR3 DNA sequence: TGTGCCAGCAGCCGCGGACTAGCGGGAGCCGAGAATGAGCAGTTCTTC.